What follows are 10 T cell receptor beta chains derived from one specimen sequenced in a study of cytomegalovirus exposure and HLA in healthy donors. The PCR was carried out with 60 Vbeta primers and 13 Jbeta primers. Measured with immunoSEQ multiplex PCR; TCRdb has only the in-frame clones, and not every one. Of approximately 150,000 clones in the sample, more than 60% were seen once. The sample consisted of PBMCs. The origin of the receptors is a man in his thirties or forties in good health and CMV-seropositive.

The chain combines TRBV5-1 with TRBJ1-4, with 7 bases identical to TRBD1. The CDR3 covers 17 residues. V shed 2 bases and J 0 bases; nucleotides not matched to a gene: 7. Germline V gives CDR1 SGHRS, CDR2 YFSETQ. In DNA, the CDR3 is TGCGCCAGCAGCTTTCGACAGGGCTGGGCAACTAATGAAAAACTGTTTTTT. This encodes CASSFRQGWATNEKLFF. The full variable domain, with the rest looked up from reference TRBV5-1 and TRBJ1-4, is KAGVTQTPRYLIKTRGQQVTLSCSPISGHRSVSWYQQTPGQGLQFLFEYFSETQRNKGNFPGRFSGRQFSNSRSEMNVSTLELGDSALYLCASSFRQGWATNEKLFFGSGTQLSVL.

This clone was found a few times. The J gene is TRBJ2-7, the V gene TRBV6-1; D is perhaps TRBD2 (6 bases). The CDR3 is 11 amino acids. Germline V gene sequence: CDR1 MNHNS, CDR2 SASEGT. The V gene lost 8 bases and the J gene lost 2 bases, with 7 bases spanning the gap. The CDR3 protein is CASGGTYEQYF. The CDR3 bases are TGTGCCAGCGGAGGGACCTACGAGCAGTACTTC.

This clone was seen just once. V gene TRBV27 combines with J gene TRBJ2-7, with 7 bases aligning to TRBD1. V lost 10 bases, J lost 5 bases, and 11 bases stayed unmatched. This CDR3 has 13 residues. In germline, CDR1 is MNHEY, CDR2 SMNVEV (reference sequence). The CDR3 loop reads CATSISQGNEQYF. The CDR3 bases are TGTGCCACCTCGATCTCACAGGGGAACGAGCAGTACTTC.

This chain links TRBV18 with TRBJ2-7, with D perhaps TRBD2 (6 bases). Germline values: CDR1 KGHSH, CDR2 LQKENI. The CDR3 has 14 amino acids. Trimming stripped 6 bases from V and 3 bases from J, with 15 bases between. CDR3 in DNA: TGTGCCAGCTCCCCGTCATCGGGGGACTACGAGCAGTACTTC. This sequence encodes CASSPSSGDYEQYF.

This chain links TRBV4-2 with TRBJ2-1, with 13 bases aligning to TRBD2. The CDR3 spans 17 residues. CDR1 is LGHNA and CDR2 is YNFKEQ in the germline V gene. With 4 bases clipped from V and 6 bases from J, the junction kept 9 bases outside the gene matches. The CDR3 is CASSRESGTSGINEQFF. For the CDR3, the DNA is TGTGCCAGCAGCCGAGAGTCCGGGACTAGCGGGATCAATGAGCAGTTCTTC.

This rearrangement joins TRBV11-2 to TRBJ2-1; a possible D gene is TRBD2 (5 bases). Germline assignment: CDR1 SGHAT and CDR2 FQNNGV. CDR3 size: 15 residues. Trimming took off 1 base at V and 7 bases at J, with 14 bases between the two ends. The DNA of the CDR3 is TGTGCCAGCAGCTTAGGCCCGGGGAGTTTTAATGAGCAGTTCTTC. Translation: CASSLGPGSFNEQFF.

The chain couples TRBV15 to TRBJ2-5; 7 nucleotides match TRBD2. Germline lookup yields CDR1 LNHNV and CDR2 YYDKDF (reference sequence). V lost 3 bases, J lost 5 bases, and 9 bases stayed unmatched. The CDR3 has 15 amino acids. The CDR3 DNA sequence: TGTGCCACCAGCAGTACGGCGGGAGTGGGGGAGACCCAGTACTTC. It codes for CATSSTAGVGETQYF.

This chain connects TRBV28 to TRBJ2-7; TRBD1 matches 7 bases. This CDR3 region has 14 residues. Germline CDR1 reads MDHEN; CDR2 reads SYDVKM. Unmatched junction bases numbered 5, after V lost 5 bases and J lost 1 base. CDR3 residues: CASSQPGQSYEQYF. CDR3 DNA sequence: TGTGCCAGCAGTCAACCGGGACAGTCCTACGAGCAGTACTTC.

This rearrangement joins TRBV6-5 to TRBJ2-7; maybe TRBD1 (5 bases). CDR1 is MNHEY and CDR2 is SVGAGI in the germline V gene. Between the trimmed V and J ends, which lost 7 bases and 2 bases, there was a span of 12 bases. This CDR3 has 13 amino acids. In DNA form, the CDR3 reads TGTGCCAGCACTTCAGGGTCTACCTACGAGCAGTACTTC. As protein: CASTSGSTYEQYF.

The CDR3 DNA follows: TGTGCCATCAGTGTCGGGGGGACTTTGACCGGGGAGCTGTTTTTT. It is translated as CAISVGGTLTGELFF. The chain couples TRBV10-3 to TRBJ2-2; 7 bases line up with TRBD2. V shed 4 bases, J shed 5 bases, and the junction held 7 bases outside the gene matches. CDR3 length: 15 residues. The germline CDR1 and CDR2 sequences are ENHRY and SYGVKD.